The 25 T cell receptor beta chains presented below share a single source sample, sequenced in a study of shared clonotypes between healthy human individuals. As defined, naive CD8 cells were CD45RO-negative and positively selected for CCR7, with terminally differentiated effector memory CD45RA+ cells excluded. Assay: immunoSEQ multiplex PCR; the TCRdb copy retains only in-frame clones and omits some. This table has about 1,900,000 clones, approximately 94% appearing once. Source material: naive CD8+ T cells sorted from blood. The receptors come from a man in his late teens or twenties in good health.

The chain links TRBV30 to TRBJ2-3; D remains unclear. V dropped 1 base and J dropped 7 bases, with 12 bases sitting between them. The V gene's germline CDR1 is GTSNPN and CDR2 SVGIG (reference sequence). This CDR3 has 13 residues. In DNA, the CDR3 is TGTGCCTGGAGTGATACCAACAGTAATACGCAGTATTTT. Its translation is CAWSDTNSNTQYF.

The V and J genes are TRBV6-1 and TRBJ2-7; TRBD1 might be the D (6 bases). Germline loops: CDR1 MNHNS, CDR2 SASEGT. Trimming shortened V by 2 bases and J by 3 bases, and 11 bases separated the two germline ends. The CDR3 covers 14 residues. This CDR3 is CASSEQKQGYEQYF. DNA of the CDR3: TGTGCCAGCAGTGAACAAAAACAGGGCTACGAGCAGTACTTC.

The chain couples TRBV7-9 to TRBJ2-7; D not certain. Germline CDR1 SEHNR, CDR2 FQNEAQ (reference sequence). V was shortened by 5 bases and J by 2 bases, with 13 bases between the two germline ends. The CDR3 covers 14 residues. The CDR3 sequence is CASSPPAKTYEQYF. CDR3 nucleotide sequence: TGTGCCAGCAGCCCCCCCGCCAAAACCTACGAGCAGTACTTC.

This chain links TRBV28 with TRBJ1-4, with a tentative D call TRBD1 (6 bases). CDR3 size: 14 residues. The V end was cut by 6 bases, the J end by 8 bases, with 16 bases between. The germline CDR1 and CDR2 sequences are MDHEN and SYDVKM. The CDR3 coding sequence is TGTGCCAGCAGCAAGGGGGGTTTGAGCGAAAAACTGTTTTTT. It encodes CASSKGGLSEKLFF.

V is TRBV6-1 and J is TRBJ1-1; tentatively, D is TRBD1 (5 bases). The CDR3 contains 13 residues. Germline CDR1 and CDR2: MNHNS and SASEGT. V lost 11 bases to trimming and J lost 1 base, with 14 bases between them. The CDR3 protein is CAVFRGWNTEAFF. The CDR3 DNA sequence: TGTGCCGTCTTTAGGGGCTGGAACACTGAAGCTTTCTTT.

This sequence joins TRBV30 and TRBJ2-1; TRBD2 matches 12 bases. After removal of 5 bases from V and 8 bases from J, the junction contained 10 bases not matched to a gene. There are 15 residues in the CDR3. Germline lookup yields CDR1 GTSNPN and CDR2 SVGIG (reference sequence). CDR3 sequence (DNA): TGTGCCTGGTCCCAGGCTAGCGGGGGGGGCGATGAGCAGTTCTTC. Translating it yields CAWSQASGGGDEQFF.

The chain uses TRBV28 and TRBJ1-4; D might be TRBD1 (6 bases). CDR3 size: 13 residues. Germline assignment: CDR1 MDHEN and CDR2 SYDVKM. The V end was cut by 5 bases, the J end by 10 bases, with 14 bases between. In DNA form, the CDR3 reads TGTGCCAGCAGTCTCGGAGGGGGGGGAAAACTGTTTTTT. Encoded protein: CASSLGGGGKLFF.

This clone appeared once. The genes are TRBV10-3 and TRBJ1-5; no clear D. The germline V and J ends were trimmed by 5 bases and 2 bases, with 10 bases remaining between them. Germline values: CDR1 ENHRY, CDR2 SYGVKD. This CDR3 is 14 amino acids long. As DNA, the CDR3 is TGTGCCATCAGTTCGAGTAAGGGCAATCAGCCCCAGCATTTT. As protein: CAISSSKGNQPQHF.

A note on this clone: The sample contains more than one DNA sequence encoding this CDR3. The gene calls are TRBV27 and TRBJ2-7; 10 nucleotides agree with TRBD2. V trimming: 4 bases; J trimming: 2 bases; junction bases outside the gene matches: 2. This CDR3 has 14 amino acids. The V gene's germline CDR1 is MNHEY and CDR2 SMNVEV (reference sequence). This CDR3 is CASSSLAGAYEQYF. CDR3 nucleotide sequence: TGTGCCAGCAGTTCTCTAGCGGGGGCCTACGAGCAGTACTTC.

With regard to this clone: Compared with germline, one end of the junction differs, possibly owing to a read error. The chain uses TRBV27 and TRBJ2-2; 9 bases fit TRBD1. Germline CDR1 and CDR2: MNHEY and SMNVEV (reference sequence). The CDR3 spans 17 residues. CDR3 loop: CASKPEQGAANTGEPFF. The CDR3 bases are TGTGCCAGCAAGCCCGAACAGGGGGCAGCGAACACCGGGGAGCCGTTTTTT.

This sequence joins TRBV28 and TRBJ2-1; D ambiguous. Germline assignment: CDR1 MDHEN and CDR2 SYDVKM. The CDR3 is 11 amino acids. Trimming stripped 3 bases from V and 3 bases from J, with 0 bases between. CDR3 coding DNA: TGTGCCAGCAGTTTCTACAATGAGCAGTTCTTC. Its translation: CASSFYNEQFF.

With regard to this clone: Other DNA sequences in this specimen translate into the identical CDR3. The CDR3 loop reads CAWSPGSEAFF. CDR3 DNA: TGTGCCTGGAGTCCGGGTTCTGAAGCTTTCTTT. This chain links TRBV30 with TRBJ1-1; D is ambiguous. The CDR3 contains 11 residues. CDR1 is GTSNPN and CDR2 is SVGIG in the germline V gene (reference sequence). V lost 2 bases to trimming and J lost 6 bases, with 7 bases between them.

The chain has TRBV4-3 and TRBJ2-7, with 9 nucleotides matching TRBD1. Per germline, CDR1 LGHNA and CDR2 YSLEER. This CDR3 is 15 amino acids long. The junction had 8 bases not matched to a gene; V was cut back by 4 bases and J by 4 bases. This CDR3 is CASSPGTGNIYEQYF. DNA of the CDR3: TGCGCCAGCAGCCCCGGGACAGGGAATATTTACGAGCAGTACTTC.

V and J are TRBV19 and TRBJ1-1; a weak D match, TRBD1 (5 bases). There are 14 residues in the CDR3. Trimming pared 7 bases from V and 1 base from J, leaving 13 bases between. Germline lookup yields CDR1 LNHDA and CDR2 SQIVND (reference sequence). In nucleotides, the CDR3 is TGTGCCAGTACCCAGGGCAGGAGGAACACTGAAGCTTTCTTT. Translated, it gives CASTQGRRNTEAFF.

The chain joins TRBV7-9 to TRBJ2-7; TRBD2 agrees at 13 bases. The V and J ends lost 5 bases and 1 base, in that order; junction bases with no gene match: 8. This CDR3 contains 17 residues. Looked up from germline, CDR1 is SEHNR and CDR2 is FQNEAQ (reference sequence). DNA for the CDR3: TGTGCCAGCAGCGCCGGACTAGCGGGAGAAGTATCCTACGAGCAGTACTTC. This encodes CASSAGLAGEVSYEQYF.

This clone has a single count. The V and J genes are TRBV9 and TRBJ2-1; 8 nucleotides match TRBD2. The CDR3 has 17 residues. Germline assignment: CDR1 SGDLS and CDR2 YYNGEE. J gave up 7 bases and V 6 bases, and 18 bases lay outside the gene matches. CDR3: CASNPSRISGVINEQFF. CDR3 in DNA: TGTGCCAGCAACCCCTCCCGGATTAGCGGGGTGATAAATGAGCAGTTCTTC.

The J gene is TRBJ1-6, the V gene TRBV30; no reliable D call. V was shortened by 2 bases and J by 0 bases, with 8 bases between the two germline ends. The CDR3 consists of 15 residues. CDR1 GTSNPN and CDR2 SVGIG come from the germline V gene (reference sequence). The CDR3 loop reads CAWSSATSYNSPLHF. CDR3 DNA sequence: TGTGCCTGGAGTTCGGCGACCTCCTATAATTCACCCCTCCACTTT.

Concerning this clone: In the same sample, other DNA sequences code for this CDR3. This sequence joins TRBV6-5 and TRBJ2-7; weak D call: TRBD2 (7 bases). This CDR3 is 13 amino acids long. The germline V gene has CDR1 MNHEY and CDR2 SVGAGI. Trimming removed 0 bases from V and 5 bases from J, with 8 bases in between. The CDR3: CASSYSGGHEQYF. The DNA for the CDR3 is TGTGCCAGCAGTTACTCGGGGGGGCACGAGCAGTACTTC.

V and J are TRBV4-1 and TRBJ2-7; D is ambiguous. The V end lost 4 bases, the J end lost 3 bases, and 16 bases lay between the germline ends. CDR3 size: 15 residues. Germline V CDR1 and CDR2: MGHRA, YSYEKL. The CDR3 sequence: CASSLTDGEYYEQYF. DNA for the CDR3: TGCGCCAGCAGCCTAACGGACGGTGAGTACTACGAGCAGTACTTC.

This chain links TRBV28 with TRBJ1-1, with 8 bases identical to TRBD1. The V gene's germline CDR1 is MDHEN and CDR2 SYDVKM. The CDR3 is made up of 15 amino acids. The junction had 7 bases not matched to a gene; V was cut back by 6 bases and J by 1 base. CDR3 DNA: TGTGCCAGCAGCCCCAGGGGGCCCCCGAACACTGAAGCTTTCTTT. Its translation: CASSPRGPPNTEAFF.

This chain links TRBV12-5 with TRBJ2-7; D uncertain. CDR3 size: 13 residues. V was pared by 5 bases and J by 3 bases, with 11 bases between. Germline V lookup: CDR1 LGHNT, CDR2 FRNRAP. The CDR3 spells CASGESERYEQYF. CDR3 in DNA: TGTGCTAGTGGTGAAAGTGAACGCTACGAGCAGTACTTC.

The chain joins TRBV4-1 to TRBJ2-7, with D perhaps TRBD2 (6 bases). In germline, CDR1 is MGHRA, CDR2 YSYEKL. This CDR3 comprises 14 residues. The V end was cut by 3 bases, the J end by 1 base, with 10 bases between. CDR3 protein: CASSHGGQSYEQYF. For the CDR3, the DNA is TGCGCCAGCAGCCACGGAGGGCAGTCCTACGAGCAGTACTTC.

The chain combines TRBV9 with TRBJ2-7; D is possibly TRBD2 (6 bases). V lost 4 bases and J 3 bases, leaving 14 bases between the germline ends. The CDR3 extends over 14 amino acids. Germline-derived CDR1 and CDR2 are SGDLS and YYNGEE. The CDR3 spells CASSPLLGSYEQYF. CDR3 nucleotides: TGTGCCAGCAGCCCCTTACTCGGGAGCTACGAGCAGTACTTC.

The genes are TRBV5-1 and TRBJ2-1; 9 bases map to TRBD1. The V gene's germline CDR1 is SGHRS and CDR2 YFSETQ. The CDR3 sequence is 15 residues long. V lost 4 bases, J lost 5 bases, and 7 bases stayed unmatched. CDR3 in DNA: TGCGCCAGCAGCGCGATAGGGACAGGGAACAATGAGCAGTTCTTC. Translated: CASSAIGTGNNEQFF.

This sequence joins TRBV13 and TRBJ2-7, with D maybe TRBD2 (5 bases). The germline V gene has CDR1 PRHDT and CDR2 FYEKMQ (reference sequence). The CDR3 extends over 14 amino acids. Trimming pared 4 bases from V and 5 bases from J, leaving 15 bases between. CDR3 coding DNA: TGTGCCAGCAGCTCCCGGACTGACGCCCACGAGCAGTACTTC. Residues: CASSSRTDAHEQYF. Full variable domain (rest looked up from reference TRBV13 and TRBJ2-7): AAGVIQSPRHLIKEKRETATLKCYPIPRHDTVYWYQQGPGQDPQFLISFYEKMQSDKGSIPDRFSAQQFSDYHSELNMSSLELGDSALYFCASSSRTDAHEQYFGPGTRLTVT.